These 12 T cell receptor beta chains originate from one sample sequenced in a study of graft-versus-host responses after intestinal transplantation. Which antigens these TCRs recognize remains unknown. The assay was immunoSEQ multiplex PCR, and TCRdb's table has in-frame clones only and misses some. This table holds roughly 130,000 clones, roughly 91% found once. The sample was unstimulated CD4+ T cells sorted from spleen or lymph node cells, taken before intestinal transplant. The source of these receptors is a human donor who received an intestinal transplant.

The CDR3 is CAWSVLGGNNEQFF. CDR3 DNA: TGTGCCTGGAGTGTACTGGGCGGAAACAATGAGCAGTTCTTC. The V call is TRBV30, the J call TRBJ2-1, with D uncertain. V was cut by 0 bases and J by 5 bases, with 11 bases left in between. This CDR3 has 14 amino acids. The V gene's germline CDR1 is GTSNPN and CDR2 SVGIG (reference sequence).

V is TRBV28 and J is TRBJ1-2, with D tentatively TRBD1 (6 bases). The CDR3 has 14 amino acids. Germline V CDR1 and CDR2: MDHEN, SYDVKM. V was clipped by 8 bases and J by 8 bases, with 21 bases between them. The CDR3 DNA reads as TGTGCCAGCCTACGCCGGGAGTACAGGGCGGGCTACACCTTC. This sequence encodes CASLRREYRAGYTF.

This rearrangement joins TRBV5-6 to TRBJ2-7; 7 nucleotides match TRBD1. Germline V gene lookup returns CDR1 SGHDT and CDR2 YYEEEE. CDR3 length: 16 amino acids. V shed 3 bases, J shed 3 bases, and the junction held 12 bases outside the gene matches. The DNA for the CDR3 is TGTGCCAGCAGCTCCCTATTCCGGGACAGCAGCTACGAGCAGTACTTC. It is translated as CASSSLFRDSSYEQYF.

The chain carries TRBV7-2 and TRBJ2-6; D possibly corresponds to TRBD1 (5 bases). V was pared by 5 bases and J by 0 bases, with 14 bases between. CDR3 size: 17 residues. The germline V gene encodes CDR1 SGHTA and CDR2 FQGNSA. This CDR3 reads CASSATEILSGANVLTF. Written as DNA, the CDR3 is TGTGCCAGCAGCGCGACAGAGATCCTCTCTGGGGCCAACGTCCTGACTTTC.

J is TRBJ2-1 and V is TRBV4-1; 9 bases line up with TRBD2. The CDR3 runs 16 residues. From germline, CDR1 is MGHRA and CDR2 YSYEKL. V was pared by 6 bases and J by 3 bases, with 9 bases of the junction left unmatched. The CDR3 sequence is CASSNRAGGFYNEQFF. The DNA for the CDR3 is TGCGCCAGCAGTAATAGAGCGGGAGGTTTCTACAATGAGCAGTTCTTC.

The rearrangement links TRBV18 to TRBJ1-1, with 8 positions matching TRBD1. The germline V gene has CDR1 KGHSH and CDR2 LQKENI. Trimming removed 5 bases from V and 5 bases from J; junction bases left unmatched: 7. The CDR3 totals 14 residues. This CDR3 reads CASSSGGAGTEAFF. The CDR3 region has the DNA TGTGCCAGCTCATCAGGGGGCGCGGGGACTGAAGCTTTCTTT.

V and J are TRBV28 and TRBJ2-7; 8 nucleotides match TRBD2. J gave up 0 bases and V 7 bases, and 5 bases lay outside the gene matches. Per the germline V gene, CDR1 is MDHEN and CDR2 is SYDVKM. CDR3 size: 14 residues. The CDR3, as DNA: TGTGCCAGCACGGGGCGGGAGGTCTCCTACGAGCAGTACTTC. Encoded protein: CASTGREVSYEQYF.

The genes are TRBV9 and TRBJ2-2, with D tentatively TRBD1 (6 bases). Germline CDR1 and CDR2: SGDLS and YYNGEE. The CDR3 has 14 amino acids. The V and J ends lost 3 bases and 0 bases respectively, with 6 bases between them. The CDR3 is CASSGTANTGELFF. The CDR3 nucleotides read TGTGCCAGCAGCGGGACAGCGAACACCGGGGAGCTGTTTTTT.

The V gene is TRBV19, the J gene TRBJ1-1; 7 positions agree with TRBD1. V trimming: 6 bases; J trimming: 0 bases; junction bases outside the gene matches: 1. The CDR3 contains 13 residues. Germline values: CDR1 LNHDA, CDR2 SQIVND (reference sequence). CDR3 DNA sequence: TGTGCCAGTAGCGACAGGGTGAACACTGAAGCTTTCTTT. Its protein is CASSDRVNTEAFF.

The chain has TRBV27 and TRBJ2-1, with D uncertain. The germline V gene encodes CDR1 MNHEY and CDR2 SMNVEV (reference sequence). The CDR3 is 18 residues long. Trimming removed 11 bases from V and 0 bases from J, with 26 bases in between. DNA for the CDR3: TGTGCCGCCAGCAGAGCCCCCAATGCGGATATCTCCTACAATGAGCAGTTCTTC. Translated: CAASRAPNADISYNEQFF.

In DNA form, the CDR3 reads TGCGCCAGCAGCTTGGCGAGACTAGCGGGACAAGAGACCCAGTACTTC. The encoded protein is CASSLARLAGQETQYF. The chain is built from TRBV5-1 and TRBJ2-5, with 11 positions matching TRBD2. The J segment lost 2 bases and the V segment lost 0 bases, leaving 3 bases of the junction unmatched. The CDR3 is 16 residues long. The germline V gene has CDR1 SGHRS and CDR2 YFSETQ.

For this clone: The junction differs from germline at one of its ends, possibly a read error. This chain links TRBV7-2 with TRBJ2-1, with D maybe TRBD2 (5 bases). Germline V gene data show CDR1 as SGHTA and CDR2 as FQGNSA. CDR3 length: 15 amino acids. The CDR3 DNA sequence: TGTGCCAGCAGCCTAGCTTCAGGAATATACAATGAGCAGTTCTTC. It is translated as CASSLASGIYNEQFF. Filled out from reference TRBV7-2 and TRBJ2-1, the complete variable domain reads GAGVSQSPSNKVTEKGKDVELRCDPISGHTALYWYRQSLGQGLEFLIYFQGNSAPDKSGLPSDRFSAERTGGSVSTLTIQRTQQEDSAVYLCASSLASGIYNEQFFGPGTRLTVL.